Described below is a single T cell receptor beta chain sequence and its context. The data originate from a study of blood T cell repertoires in COVID-19. Study-level background: Samples representing acute and convalescent COVID-19 were sourced from the United States, Italy and Spain. PBMCs, B-cell-depleted T cells, or T cells were the source of the cDNA or gDNA that made up the material.

Methods used by the authors: Reference gene primer amplification gave nucleated cell count estimates. TCRdb's table, derived via immunoSEQ multiplex PCR, lists solely in-frame clones and lacks some. Clonal size and the V and J genes are those of that table, whereas D and trimming came from the DNA. The sample holds about 380,000 clones, roughly 85% seen once. Trimming took 5 bases from V and 9 from J, leaving 20 bases between them. This CDR3 spans 15 amino acids. Per germline, CDR1 SNHLY and CDR2 FYNNEI. The receptor's source is a woman aged 18 to 35 with acute or convalescent COVID-19. The rearrangement uses TRBV2 and TRBJ1-5; D is possibly TRBD1 (5 bases). The sample was peripheral blood. CDR3 loop: CASSSRDGEGRPQHF. CDR3 sequence (DNA): TGTGCCAGCAGTAGCCGGGACGGGGAGGGTCGGCCCCAGCATTTT.